One sample yielded the 3 T cell receptor beta chains listed below, sequenced in a study of CD8 T cells in ankylosing spondylitis. TCRdb called the 5' RACE reads again in MiXCR, with one record for every CDR3 protein. The repertoire holds around 440,000 distinct CDR3 sequences, with roughly a sixth as singletons. No antigen has been identified for these receptors. Study findings and constraints: For ankylosing spondylitis blood, a TCR beta motif of 7 or 8 highly homologous variants appeared characteristic.

What was sequenced was blood, either unsorted or a sorted T cell fraction (not recorded which). The receptor source for this set is a male donor with ankylosing spondylitis.

This chain links TRBV30 with TRBJ1-5, with D unresolved. The V gene lost 5 bases and the J gene lost 5 bases, with 10 bases spanning the gap. The CDR3 contains 12 residues. CDR1 and CDR2 from the germline V gene are GTSNPN and SVGIG (reference sequence). The CDR3 reads CAWDDIYQPQHF. The CDR3 nucleotides read TGTGCCTGGGACGACATTTATCAGCCCCAGCATTTT. Full variable domain (remainder filled in from reference TRBV30 and TRBJ1-5): SQTIHQWPATLVQPVGSPLSLECTVEGTSNPNLYWYRQAAGRGLQLLFYSVGIGQISSEVPQNLSASRPQDRQFILSSKKLLLSDSGFYLCAWDDIYQPQHFGDGTRLSIL.

This clonotype was seen many times. The chain combines TRBV12-3 or TRBV12-4 with TRBJ2-2; D is possibly TRBD2 (5 bases). V lost 11 bases and J 1 base, leaving 14 bases between the germline ends. The CDR3 is 14 amino acids. This CDR3 is CAAALAGNTGELFF. The CDR3 nucleotides read TGTGCCGCAGCCTTGGCGGGGAACACCGGGGAGCTGTTTTTT.

The rearrangement uses TRBV7-6 and TRBJ2-2; D is possibly TRBD1 (6 bases). Germline CDR1 reads SGHVS; CDR2 reads FNYEAQ. With 5 bases removed from V and 0 bases from J, the gap between germline ends came to 13 bases. There are 16 residues in the CDR3. The CDR3 DNA follows: TGTGCCAGCAGCCTCCGACAGGACACGAACACCGGGGAGCTGTTTTTT. This codes for CASSLRQDTNTGELFF.